Sequencing of this T cell receptor (beta chain) was carried out in a study of cytomegalovirus exposure and HLA in healthy donors. Study-wide results and caveats: Rarity marked most TCR sequences, yet some public TCRs occurred in many donors. Most subjects' HLA-A and HLA-B alleles were reportedly predicted from TCR beta sequences.

Notes on this clone: Its antigen is as yet unknown.

The PCR used 60 Vbeta and 13 Jbeta primers. Produced via immunoSEQ multiplex PCR; TCRdb's table is partial and in-frame only. The sample comprises 160,000 or so clones, about 79% of which are singletons, and under 7.5% rests with the top ten. Material for sequencing was PBMCs. The TCR was taken from a man aged 45-65 years in good health and CMV-seropositive.

CDR3 region: CASSYGTASLNTEAFF. CDR3 DNA: TGTGCCAGCAGTTATGGGACAGCCTCCCTGAACACTGAAGCTTTCTTT. The rearrangement uses TRBV6-5 and TRBJ1-1; 7 nucleotides align to TRBD1. V was clipped by 3 bases and J by 0 bases; unmatched bases: 7. Germline V CDR1 and CDR2: MNHEY, SVGAGI. The CDR3 consists of 16 residues.